Described below is a single T cell receptor beta chain sequence and its context. Its antigen remains unidentified. This record comes from a study of cytomegalovirus exposure and HLA in healthy donors. Primers for the PCR totalled 60 Vbeta and 13 Jbeta. TCRdb's table, derived via immunoSEQ multiplex PCR, lists solely in-frame clones and lacks some. The table lists more than 150,000 clones, around 80% of them singletons. V was cut by 3 bases and J by 2 bases, with 7 bases left in between. In germline, CDR1 is SEHNR, CDR2 FQNEAQ (reference sequence). This CDR3 contains 13 residues. Study-wide findings and caveats: An observed cluster of highly shared sequence variants was recorded as a likely sequencing artifact.

V usage is TRBV7-9 and J usage is TRBJ1-1; D gene uncertain. Source material: PBMCs. This sequence originates from a woman aged 40 to 50 in good health and CMV-seropositive. CDR3 nucleotide sequence: TGTGCCAGCAGCTTTACTACAAACACTGAAGCTTTCTTT. Amino acid sequence: CASSFTTNTEAFF.